This TCR beta chain appears in the sequencing data of a study of neoadjuvant anti-PD-1 for oral cavity cancer. This clone was counted between two and nine times. Assay used: immunoSEQ multiplex PCR; TCRdb lists only in-frame clones, some missing. Seen here are about 15,000 clones, around two thirds observed once, and the top ten hold around 2.7%. Germline CDR1 GTSNPN, CDR2 SVGIG (reference sequence). V dropped 3 bases and J dropped 3 bases, with 15 bases sitting between them. The CDR3 covers 14 residues. This material consisted of PBMCs, taken before nivolumab (anti-PD-1) treatment. J is TRBJ2-7 and V is TRBV30; D may be TRBD1 or TRBD2 (6 bases each). The sequence was obtained from a person between 40 and 79 years old with oral cavity squamous cell carcinoma. The CDR3 is CAWRTRGANYEQYF. For the CDR3, the DNA is TGTGCCTGGAGGACTAGGGGGGCTAACTACGAGCAGTACTTC.